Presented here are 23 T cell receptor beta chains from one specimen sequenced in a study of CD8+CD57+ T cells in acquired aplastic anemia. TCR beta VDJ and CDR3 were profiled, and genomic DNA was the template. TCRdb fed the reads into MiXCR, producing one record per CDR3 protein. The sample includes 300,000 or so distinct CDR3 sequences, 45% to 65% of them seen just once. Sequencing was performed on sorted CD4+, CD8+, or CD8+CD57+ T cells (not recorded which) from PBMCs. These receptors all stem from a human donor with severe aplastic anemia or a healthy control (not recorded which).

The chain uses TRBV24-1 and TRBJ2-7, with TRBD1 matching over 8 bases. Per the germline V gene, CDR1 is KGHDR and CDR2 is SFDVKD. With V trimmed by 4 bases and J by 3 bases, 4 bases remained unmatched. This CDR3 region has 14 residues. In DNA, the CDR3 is TGTGCCACCAGTGACGGACAGGGCAACTACGAGCAGTACTTC. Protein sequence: CATSDGQGNYEQYF.

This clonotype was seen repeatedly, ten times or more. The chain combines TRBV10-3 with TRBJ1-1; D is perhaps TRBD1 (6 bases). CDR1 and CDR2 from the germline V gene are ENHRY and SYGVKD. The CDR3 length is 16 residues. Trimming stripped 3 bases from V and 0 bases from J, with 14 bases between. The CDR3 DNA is TGTGCCATCAGTGAACTACCGGGACACATGAACACTGAAGCTTTCTTT. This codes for CAISELPGHMNTEAFF.

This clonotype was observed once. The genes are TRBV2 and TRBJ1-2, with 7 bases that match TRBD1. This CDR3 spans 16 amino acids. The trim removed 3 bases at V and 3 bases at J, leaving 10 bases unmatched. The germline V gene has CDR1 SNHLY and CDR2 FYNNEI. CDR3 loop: CASSEVGRGWDYGYTF. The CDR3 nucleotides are TGTGCCAGCAGTGAGGTTGGCAGGGGGTGGGACTATGGCTACACCTTC.

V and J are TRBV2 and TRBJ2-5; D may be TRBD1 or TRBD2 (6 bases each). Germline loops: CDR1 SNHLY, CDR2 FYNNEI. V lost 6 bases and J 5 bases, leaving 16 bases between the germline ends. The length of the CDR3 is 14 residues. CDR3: CASRGASVEETQYF. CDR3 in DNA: TGTGCCAGCAGGGGGGCTAGCGTGGAGGAGACCCAGTACTTC.

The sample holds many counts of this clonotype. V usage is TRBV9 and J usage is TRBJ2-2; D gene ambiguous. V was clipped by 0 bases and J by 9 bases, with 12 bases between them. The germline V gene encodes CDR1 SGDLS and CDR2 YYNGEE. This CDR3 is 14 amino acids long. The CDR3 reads CASSVAGGARELFF. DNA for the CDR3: TGTGCCAGCAGCGTAGCAGGCGGCGCGAGGGAGCTGTTTTTT.

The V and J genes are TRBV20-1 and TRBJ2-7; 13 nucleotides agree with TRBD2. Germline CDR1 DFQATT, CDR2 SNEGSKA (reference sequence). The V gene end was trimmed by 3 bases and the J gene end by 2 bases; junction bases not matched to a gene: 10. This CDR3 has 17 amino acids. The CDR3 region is CSASGLAGDLYTYEQYF. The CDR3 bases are TGCAGTGCTAGTGGACTAGCGGGGGACCTCTATACCTACGAGCAGTACTTC.

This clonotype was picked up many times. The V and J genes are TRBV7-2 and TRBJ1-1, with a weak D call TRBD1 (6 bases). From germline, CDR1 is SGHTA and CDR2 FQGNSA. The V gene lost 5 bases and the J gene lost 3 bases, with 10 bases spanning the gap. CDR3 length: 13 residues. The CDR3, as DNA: TGTGCCAGCAGCCTAAGGGGGGACACTGAAGCTTTCTTT. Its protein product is CASSLRGDTEAFF.

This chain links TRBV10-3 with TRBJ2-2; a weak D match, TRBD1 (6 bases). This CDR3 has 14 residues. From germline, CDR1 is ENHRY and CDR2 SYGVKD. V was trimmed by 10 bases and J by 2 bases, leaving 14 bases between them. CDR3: CANTDSLNTGELFF. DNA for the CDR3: TGTGCCAACACGGACAGTCTCAACACCGGGGAGCTGTTTTTT.

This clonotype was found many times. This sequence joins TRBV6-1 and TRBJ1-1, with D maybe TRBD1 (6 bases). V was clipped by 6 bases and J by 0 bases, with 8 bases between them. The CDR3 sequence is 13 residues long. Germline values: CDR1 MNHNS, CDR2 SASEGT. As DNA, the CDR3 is TGTGCCAGCAGGGACAGCCTGAACACTGAAGCTTTCTTT. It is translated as CASRDSLNTEAFF.

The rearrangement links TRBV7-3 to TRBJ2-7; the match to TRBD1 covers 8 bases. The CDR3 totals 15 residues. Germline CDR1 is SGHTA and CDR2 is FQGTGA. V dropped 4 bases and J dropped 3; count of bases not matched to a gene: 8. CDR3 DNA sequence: TGTGCCAGCAGCTCCTCGACAGGGGTAAACTACGAGCAGTACTTC. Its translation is CASSSSTGVNYEQYF.

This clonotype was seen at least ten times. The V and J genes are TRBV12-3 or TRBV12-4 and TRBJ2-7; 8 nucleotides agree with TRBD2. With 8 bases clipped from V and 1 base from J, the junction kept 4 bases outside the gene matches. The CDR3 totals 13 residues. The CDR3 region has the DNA TGTGCCAGCGGCATAGCGGGGTCCTACGAGCAGTACTTC. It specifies CASGIAGSYEQYF.

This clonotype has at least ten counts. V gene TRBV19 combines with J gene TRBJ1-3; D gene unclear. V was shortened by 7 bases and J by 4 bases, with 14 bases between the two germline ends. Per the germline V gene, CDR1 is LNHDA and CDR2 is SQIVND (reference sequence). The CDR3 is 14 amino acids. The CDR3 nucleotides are TGTGCCAGTACGAAGACGGGTTCGGGAAACACCATATATTTT. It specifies CASTKTGSGNTIYF.

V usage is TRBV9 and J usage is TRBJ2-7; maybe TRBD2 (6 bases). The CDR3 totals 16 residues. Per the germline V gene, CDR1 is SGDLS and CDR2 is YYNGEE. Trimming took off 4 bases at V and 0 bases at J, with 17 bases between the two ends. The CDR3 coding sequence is TGTGCCAGCAGCCCCATCGGGCGGGACGGCTCCTACGAGCAGTACTTC. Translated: CASSPIGRDGSYEQYF.

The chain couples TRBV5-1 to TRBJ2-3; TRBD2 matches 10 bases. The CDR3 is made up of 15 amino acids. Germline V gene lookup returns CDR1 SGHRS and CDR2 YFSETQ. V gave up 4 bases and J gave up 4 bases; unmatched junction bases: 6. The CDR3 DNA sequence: TGCGCCAGCAGCGCTAGCGGGGGTGTGGCAGATACGCAGTATTTT. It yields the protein CASSASGGVADTQYF.

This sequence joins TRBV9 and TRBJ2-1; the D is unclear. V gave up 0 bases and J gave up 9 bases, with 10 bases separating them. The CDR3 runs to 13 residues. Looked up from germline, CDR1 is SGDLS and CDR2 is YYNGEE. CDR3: CASSVEGATEQFF. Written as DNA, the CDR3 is TGTGCCAGCAGCGTAGAAGGTGCTACTGAGCAGTTCTTC.

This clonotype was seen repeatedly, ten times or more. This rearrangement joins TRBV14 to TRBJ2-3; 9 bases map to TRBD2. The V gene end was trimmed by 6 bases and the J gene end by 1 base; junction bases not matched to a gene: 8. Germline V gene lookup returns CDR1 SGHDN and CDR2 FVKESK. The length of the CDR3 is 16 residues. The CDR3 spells CASSLTRGGGTDTQYF. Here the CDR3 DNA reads TGTGCCAGCAGTCTTACGCGGGGGGGAGGCACAGATACGCAGTATTTT.

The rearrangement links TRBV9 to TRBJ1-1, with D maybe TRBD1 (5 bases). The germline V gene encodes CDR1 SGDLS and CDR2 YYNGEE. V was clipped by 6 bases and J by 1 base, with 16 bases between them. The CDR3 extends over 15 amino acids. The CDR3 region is CASTPLGAPNTEAFF. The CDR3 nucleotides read TGTGCCAGCACCCCCCTCGGGGCACCGAACACTGAAGCTTTCTTT. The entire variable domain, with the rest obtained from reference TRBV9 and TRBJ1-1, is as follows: DSGVTQTPKHLITATGQRVTLRCSPRSGDLSVYWYQQSLDQGLQFLIQYYNGEERAKGNILERFSAQQFPDLHSELNLSSLELGDSALYFCASTPLGAPNTEAFFGQGTRLTVV.

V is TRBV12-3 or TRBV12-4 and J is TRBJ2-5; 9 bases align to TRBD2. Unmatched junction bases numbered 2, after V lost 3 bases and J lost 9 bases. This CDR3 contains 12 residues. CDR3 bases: TGTGCCAGCAGTTTGCGCGGGGGGGCCCAGTACTTC. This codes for CASSLRGGAQYF.

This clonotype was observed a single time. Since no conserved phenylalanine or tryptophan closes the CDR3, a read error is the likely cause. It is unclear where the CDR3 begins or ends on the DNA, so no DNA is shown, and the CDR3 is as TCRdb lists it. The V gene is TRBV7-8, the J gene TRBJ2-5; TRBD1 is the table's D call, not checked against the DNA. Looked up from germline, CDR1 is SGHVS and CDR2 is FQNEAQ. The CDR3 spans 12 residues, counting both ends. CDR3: CASSSATGNGYY.

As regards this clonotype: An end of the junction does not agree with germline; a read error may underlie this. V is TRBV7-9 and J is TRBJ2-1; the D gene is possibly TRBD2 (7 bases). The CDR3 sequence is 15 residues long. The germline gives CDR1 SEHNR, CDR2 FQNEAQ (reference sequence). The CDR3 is CASSALAGAYSEQFF. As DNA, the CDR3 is TGTGCCAGCAGCGCCCTTGCGGGGGCCTACAGTGAGCAGTTCTTC.

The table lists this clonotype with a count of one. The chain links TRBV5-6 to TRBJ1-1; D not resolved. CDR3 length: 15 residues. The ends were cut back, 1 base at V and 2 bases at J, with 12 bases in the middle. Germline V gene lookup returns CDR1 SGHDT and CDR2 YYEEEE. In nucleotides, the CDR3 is TGTGCCAGCAGCTTGTCCTCAGCCCTAAACACTGAAGCTTTCTTT. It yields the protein CASSLSSALNTEAFF.

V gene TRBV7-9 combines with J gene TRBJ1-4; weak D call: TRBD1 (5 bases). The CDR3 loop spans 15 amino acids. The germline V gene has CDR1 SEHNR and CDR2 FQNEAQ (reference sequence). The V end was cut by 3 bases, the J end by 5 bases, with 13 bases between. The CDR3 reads CASSLGPGSNEKLFF. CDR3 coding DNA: TGTGCCAGCAGCTTGGGGCCAGGGTCAAATGAAAAACTGTTTTTT.

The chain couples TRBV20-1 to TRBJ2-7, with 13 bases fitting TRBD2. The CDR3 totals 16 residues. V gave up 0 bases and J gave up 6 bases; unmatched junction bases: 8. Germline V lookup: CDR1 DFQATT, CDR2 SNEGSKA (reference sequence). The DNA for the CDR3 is TGCAGTGCTAGAGATGGGACTAGCGGGATAGTCGGCGAGCAGTACTTC. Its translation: CSARDGTSGIVGEQYF.